The present T cell receptor (beta chain) was sequenced within a study of T cell clonality in common variable immunodeficiency. The assay was immunoSEQ multiplex PCR, and TCRdb's table has in-frame clones only and misses some. Sampling found tens of thousands of clones, none seen once. Germline assignment: CDR1 DFQATT and CDR2 SNEGSKA (reference sequence). There are 13 residues in the CDR3. Trimming pared 3 bases from V and 7 bases from J, leaving 13 bases between. This clone appeared many times. The CDR3 is cut off 3 residues early in the read; its end comes from the germline J gene. The chain is built from TRBV20-1 and TRBJ2-1; perhaps TRBD2 as D (6 bases). Sequencing used peripheral blood mononuclear cells. This TCR was recovered from a person between 18 and 70 years old in good health. The CDR3 loop reads CSARRLARNEQFF. CDR3 bases read: TGCAGTGCTAGGAGGCTAGCGAGGAATGAG.